This paragraph reports one TCR beta chain. This clone was picked up one time. Its antigen remains unidentified. No clone much larger than this one lies a single base away; base qualities are absent. This sample stems from a study of identifying expanded T cells in peripheral blood (dated by TCRdb to about 2019). About the study as a whole: Four technical replicates, made by sequencing separate aliquots from the same pool of genomic DNA, were compared pairwise. What the study reported, not specific to this receptor: Across all healthy-donor time intervals, the beta-binomial model significantly lowered both the number of clones called differentially abundant and the false-positive rate. The binomial model flagged around 1.2 differentially abundant clones between technical replicates, compared with about 16.4 over about 2 weeks and approximately 20 over around 4 weeks. The authors expected biological variance in healthy repertoires might increase further over much longer intervals such as months to years. Variance in clone template counts between approximately two-week samples significantly increased with total template count across all healthy donors.

During the collection period, no infections or other immune events were recorded for the healthy donors. Time-dependent variance in a beta-binomial model of T-cell clone differential abundance was calibrated using healthy-donor blood repertoires as a training cohort. The training cohort included 10 healthy donors, of whom 3 were female and 7 were male. The donors were between roughly 25 and 70 years old, with an average age of approximately 45 years. Whole blood from each healthy donor was obtained from a commercial supplier and was collected at three time points around 2 weeks apart. For immunosequencing, genomic DNA was extracted from whole blood that had not been sorted. TCRbeta CDR3 regions were profiled with the immunoSEQ Assay using bias-controlled multiplex PCR amplification of genomic DNA. On the study's bioinformatics: To quantify the absolute abundance of each unique TCRbeta CDR3 region, the sequences were collapsed and filtered. Two models were used to test differential abundance: a binomial model (Fisher-equivalent) and a beta-binomial model that adds time-dependent variance fitted from healthy donors. Clones with fewer than 5 combined templates were excluded, and clones with Benjamini-Hochberg FDR below 0.01 were called differentially abundant. Using the form v = (b*log(k)+a)^2, the beta-binomial variance was modeled as a function of the total template count across the two samples. TCRdb stores this immuneACCESS table with in-frame sequences only. Part of the clones is absent; in the studies checked, under half of the shortfall reflects unresolved V genes, and no reason is known for the rest. The V and J calls and clone size come from that table; D and trimming were worked out from the DNA. The sample profile shows 95,000 to 100,000 clones; around 88% of them were found once. Approximately 18% of the sample comes from the top ten.

Counted from cysteine to phenylalanine, this CDR3 has 15 amino acids. Only the CDR3 part of the read is kept: 45 bases, read in frame from the first base. Reading the germline V gene gives CDR1 LGHNA and CDR2 YNFKEQ. The germline V and J ends show losses of 4 bases and 7 bases respectively, and no gene match explains 6 bases of the junction. The V gene is TRBV4-2 and the J gene is TRBJ2-1, with TRBD2 identical over 11 junction bases. The TCR sequence derives from a person aged 18 to 75 in good health. The sample was blood. The CDR3 sequence is CASSLGSGGANEQFF. The nucleotides read TGTGCCAGCAGCCTTGGTAGCGGGGGGGCGAATGAGCAGTTCTTC.